The clone carrying this TCR beta chain came up many times. Relying on iRepertoire HTBI primers and Arm-PCR of CDR3 regions, the team built TCR beta libraries. TCRdb re-called the multiplex PCR reads with MiXCR, one entry per CDR3 protein. The table has roughly 610,000 distinct CDR3 sequences, under 20% seen once; the top ten hold approximately 20%. Sample time point: newly diagnosed GD, antithyroid drugs for less than 3 months. From RNA extracted from PBMCs, the TCR library was made. The data were taken from a study of regulatory T cells in long-lasting Graves disease. V dropped 2 bases and J dropped 5 bases, with 10 bases sitting between them. CDR3 length equals 14 residues. Germline V CDR1 and CDR2: MNHEY, SVGAGI. These data also featured in a second study, about T cells in Graves' hyperthyroidism and ophthalmopathy.

Sample: peripheral blood mononuclear cells (PBMCs), taken at new diagnosis, from a patient treated with antithyroid drugs. The chain has TRBV6-5 and TRBJ1-5; no definite D call. The source of this sequence is a woman aged 25 to 39 with Graves disease. The CDR3 is CASSYGRKDQPQHF. CDR3 coding DNA: TGTGCCAGCAGTTACGGCAGGAAGGATCAGCCCCAGCATTTT.